Included here is one T cell receptor (beta chain) sequence, with context. V lost 5 bases and J 11 bases, leaving 22 bases between the germline ends. CDR3 length equals 15 residues. Per the germline V gene, CDR1 is LNHDA and CDR2 is SQIVND (reference sequence). This sample is drawn from a study of blood T cell repertoires in COVID-19. Study at large: Sites across the United States, Italy and Spain contributed samples from acute and convalescent COVID-19. Sources were T cells, B-cell-depleted T cells, or PBMCs; the material itself was cDNA or gDNA.

Here immunoSEQ multiplex PCR was the method, and the copy in TCRdb shows in-frame clones only, minus some. The sample lists over 250,000 clones, 84% seen once, with 3.5% to 5% in the top ten. Living in 24 US areas, the participants were between about 18 and 100 years of age. Participants were placed into cohorts based on the clinical history they reported. This chain links TRBV19 with TRBJ1-5, with D uncertain. The source material was PBMCs or T cells enriched from blood (not recorded which). The TCR sequence derives from a man younger than 45 with acute COVID-19. Here the CDR3 DNA reads TGTGCCAGTAGTCCACGGGGAGTGGCGGGTTCGACCCAGCATTTT. This translates into CASSPRGVAGSTQHF.